This T cell receptor beta chain was identified during a study of blood T cells in healthy people across ages. About the research overall: Template switching caught about one barcoded beta molecule for each two T cells.

PCR was performed a second time for about 7 to 12 cycles using a sample-barcoded 5' primer and a J-beta primer mix. TCRdb redid the calling of the 5' RACE reads with MiXCR, one entry per CDR3 protein. The sample lists under 1,000,000 distinct CDR3 sequences, approximately 35% occurring once. On this clonotype itself: Its antigen is currently unknown.

The CDR3 loop spans 14 amino acids. Findings and limits, study-wide: Nothing was known about donor CMV status, and this possibly confounded expanded clonotype changes.

The V gene is TRBV21-1, the J gene TRBJ2-4; TRBD1 reflects the table's D call only, with no check against the DNA. The end of the DNA is better explained by TRBJ2-7, so the J call may be wrong. TRBV21-1 is recorded as a pseudogene. The source is a young man in good health. The sample was blood. The CDR3 DNA follows: TGTGCCAGCAGCAGCCCAGGGGGTTCCTACGAGCAGTACTTC. Translated: CASSSPGGSYEQYF.